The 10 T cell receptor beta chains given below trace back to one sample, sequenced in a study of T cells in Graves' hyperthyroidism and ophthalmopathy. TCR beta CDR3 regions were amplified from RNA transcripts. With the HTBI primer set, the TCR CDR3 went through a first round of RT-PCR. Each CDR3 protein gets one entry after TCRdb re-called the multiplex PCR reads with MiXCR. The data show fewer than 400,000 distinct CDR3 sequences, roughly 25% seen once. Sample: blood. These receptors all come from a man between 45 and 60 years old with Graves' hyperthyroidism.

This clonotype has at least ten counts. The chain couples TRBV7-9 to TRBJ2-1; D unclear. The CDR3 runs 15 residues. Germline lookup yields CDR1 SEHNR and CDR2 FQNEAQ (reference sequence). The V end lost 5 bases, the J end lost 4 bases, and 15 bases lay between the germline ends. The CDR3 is CASSPPYTPYNEQFF. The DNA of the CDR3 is TGTGCCAGCAGCCCCCCCTATACACCTTACAATGAGCAGTTCTTC.

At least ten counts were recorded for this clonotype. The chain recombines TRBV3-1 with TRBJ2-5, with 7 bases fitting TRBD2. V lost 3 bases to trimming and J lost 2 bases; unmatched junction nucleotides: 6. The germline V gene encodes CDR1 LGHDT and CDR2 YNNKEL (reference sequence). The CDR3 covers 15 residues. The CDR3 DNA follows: TGTGCCAGCAGCCATCGGGCGGGGGTGCAAGAGACCCAGTACTTC. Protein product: CASSHRAGVQETQYF.

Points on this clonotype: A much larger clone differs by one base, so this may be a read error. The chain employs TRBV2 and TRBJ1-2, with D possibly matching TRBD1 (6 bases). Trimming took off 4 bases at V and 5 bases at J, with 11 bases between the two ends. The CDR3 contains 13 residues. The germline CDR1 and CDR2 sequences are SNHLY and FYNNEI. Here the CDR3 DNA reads TGTGCCAGCAGTGGGACAGAGCAGTATGGCTACACCTTC. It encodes CASSGTEQYGYTF.

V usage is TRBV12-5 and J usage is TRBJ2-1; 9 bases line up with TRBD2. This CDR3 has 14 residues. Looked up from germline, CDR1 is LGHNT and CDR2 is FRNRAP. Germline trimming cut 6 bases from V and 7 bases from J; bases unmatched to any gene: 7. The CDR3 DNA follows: TGTGCTAGTGGGACAGCGGGAGGAAGGAATGAGCAGTTCTTC. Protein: CASGTAGGRNEQFF.

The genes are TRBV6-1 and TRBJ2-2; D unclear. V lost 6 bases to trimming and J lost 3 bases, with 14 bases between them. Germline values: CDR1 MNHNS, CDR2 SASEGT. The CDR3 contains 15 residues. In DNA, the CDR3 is TGTGCCAGCAGACACGACCGACGAGACACCGGGGAGCTGTTTTTT. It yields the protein CASRHDRRDTGELFF.

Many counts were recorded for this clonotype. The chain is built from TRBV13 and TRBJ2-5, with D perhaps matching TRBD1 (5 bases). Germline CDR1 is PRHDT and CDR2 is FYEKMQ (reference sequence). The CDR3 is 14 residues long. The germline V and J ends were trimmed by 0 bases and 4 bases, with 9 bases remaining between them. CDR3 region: CASSLGGLGETQYF. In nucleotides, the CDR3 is TGTGCCAGCAGCTTAGGGGGGCTTGGAGAGACCCAGTACTTC. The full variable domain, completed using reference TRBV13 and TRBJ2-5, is AAGVIQSPRHLIKEKRETATLKCYPIPRHDTVYWYQQGPGQDPQFLISFYEKMQSDKGSIPDRFSAQQFSDYHSELNMSSLELGDSALYFCASSLGGLGETQYFGPGTRLLVL.

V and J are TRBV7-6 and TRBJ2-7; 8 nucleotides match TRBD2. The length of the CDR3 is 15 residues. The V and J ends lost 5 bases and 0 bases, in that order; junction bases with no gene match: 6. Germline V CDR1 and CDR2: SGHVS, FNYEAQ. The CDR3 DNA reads TGTGCCAGCAGCCACAGGAGCGGGAGCTCCTACGAGCAGTACTTC. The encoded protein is CASSHRSGSSYEQYF.

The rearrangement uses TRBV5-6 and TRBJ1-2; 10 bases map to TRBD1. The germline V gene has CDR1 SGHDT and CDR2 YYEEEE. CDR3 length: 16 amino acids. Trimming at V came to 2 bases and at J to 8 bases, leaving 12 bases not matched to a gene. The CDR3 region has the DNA TGTGCCAGCAGCTTCGGGCGGTCGGGACAGGGGAACGGCTACACCTTC. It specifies CASSFGRSGQGNGYTF.

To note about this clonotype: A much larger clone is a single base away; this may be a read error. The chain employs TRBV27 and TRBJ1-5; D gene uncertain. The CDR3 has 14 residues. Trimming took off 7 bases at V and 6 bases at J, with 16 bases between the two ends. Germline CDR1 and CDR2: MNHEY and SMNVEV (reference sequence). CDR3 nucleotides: TGTGCCAGCAACTCCGGGATAAACATTCAGCCCCAGCATTTT. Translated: CASNSGINIQPQHF.

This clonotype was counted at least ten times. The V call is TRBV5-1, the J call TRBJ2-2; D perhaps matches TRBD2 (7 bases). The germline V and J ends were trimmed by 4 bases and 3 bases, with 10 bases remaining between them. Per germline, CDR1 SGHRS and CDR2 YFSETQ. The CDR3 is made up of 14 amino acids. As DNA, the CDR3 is TGCGCCAGCAGCCGGGGGGCGGACACCGGGGAGCTGTTTTTT. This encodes CASSRGADTGELFF.